Included here is one T cell receptor beta chain sequence, with context. The target antigen is unknown. Original processing notes: Because ImmunoSEQ provided only junction sequences with no quality scores, the filtering differed. Assay used: immunoSEQ multiplex PCR; TCRdb lists only in-frame clones, some missing. That table is the source of V, J and clone size, and D and trimming were worked out from the DNA. The sample includes millions of clones, 85% to 95% of them seen just once. The CDR3 totals 13 residues. The germline gives CDR1 ENHRY, CDR2 SYGVKD. V was shortened by 7 bases and J by 3 bases, with 12 bases between the two germline ends. The data derive from a study of shared clonotypes between healthy human individuals. Study-wide points: Sampling covered blood only; tissue repertoires likely differ. A reduction in generation probabilities was seen for non-shared clonotypes relative to those shared by all four donors.

The specimen sequenced was naive CD4+ T cells sorted from blood. This sample's subset: CD45RA+ positively selected. The origin of this receptor is a man aged 18 to 35 in good health. This chain links TRBV10-3 with TRBJ1-1; maybe TRBD1 (5 bases). CDR3 region: CAINGGEDTEAFF. CDR3 bases: TGTGCCATCAATGGGGGAGAGGACACTGAAGCTTTCTTT.